This T cell receptor beta chain was sequenced during a study of cytomegalovirus exposure and HLA in healthy donors. Study information: In terms of ancestry, the Caucasian-associated cluster contained 80% to 90% of the roughly 400 genotyped donors. Whole-study findings and limits: There were some public TCRs occurring in many donors, but most TCR sequences were rare. Further analysis, carried out later, found HLA-associated TCR beta chains more clonally expanded than equally common other chains. The presence/absence work took it that sequencing depth was about the same across donors.

The PCR was carried out with 60 Vbeta primers and 13 Jbeta primers. Here immunoSEQ multiplex PCR was the method, and the copy in TCRdb shows in-frame clones only, minus some. Of around 250,000 clones listed, around 81% were seen once; the top ten hold roughly 7.4%. V lost 5 bases and J lost 0, with 8 bases in between. Germline V gene sequence: CDR1 MNHEY, CDR2 SVGAGI. This CDR3 is 13 amino acids long. Note on this clone: The antigen is undetermined.

Sequences were obtained from PBMCs. This TCR was recovered from a woman aged 55 to 70 in good health and CMV-seropositive. J is TRBJ2-7 and V is TRBV6-5; D unclear. The DNA of the CDR3 is TGTGCCAGCAGTAGAGGTACCTCCTACGAGCAGTACTTC. Its translation is CASSRGTSYEQYF.